The 24 T cell receptor beta chains below all came from one sample that was sequenced in a study of cytomegalovirus exposure and HLA in healthy donors. Libraries were prepared by immunoSEQ multiplex PCR; TCRdb keeps only in-frame clonotypes and omits some of them. The data show 220,000 or so clones, over 80% seen once. What was sequenced was PBMCs. These receptors originate from a woman aged 25-40 years in good health and CMV-seropositive.

The genes are TRBV4-1 and TRBJ2-7; the D is unclear. The CDR3 totals 15 residues. Germline CDR1 reads MGHRA; CDR2 reads YSYEKL. With 3 bases removed from V and 1 base from J, the gap between germline ends came to 13 bases. The CDR3 here is CASSHFVGPSYEQYF. The DNA of the CDR3 is TGCGCCAGCAGCCACTTTGTCGGACCATCCTACGAGCAGTACTTC.

This sequence joins TRBV6-5 and TRBJ2-3; 7 nucleotides match TRBD1. The V gene end was trimmed by 2 bases and the J gene end by 4 bases; junction bases not matched to a gene: 6. Germline CDR1 reads MNHEY; CDR2 reads SVGAGI. The CDR3 sequence is 15 residues long. CDR3 coding DNA: TGTGCCAGCAGTTACGAGAGGGGGCGATCAGATACGCAGTATTTT. The encoded protein is CASSYERGRSDTQYF.

V usage is TRBV25-1 and J usage is TRBJ1-1, with D hard to call. Germline V lookup: CDR1 MGHDK, CDR2 SYGVNS. The CDR3 sequence is 12 residues long. Trimming removed 7 bases at V and 2 bases at J, with 8 bases between. The CDR3 DNA reads TGTGCCAGCAAATGGGGTAACACTGAAGCTTTCTTT. Encoded protein: CASKWGNTEAFF. Full variable domain (rest looked up from reference TRBV25-1 and TRBJ1-1): EADIYQTPRYLVIGTGKKITLECSQTMGHDKMYWYQQDPGMELHLIHYSYGVNSTEKGDLSSESTVSRIRTEHFPLTLESARPSHTSQYLCASKWGNTEAFFGQGTRLTVV.

The chain carries TRBV11-2 and TRBJ2-7, with unresolved D. In germline, CDR1 is SGHAT, CDR2 FQNNGV. V shed 4 bases and J shed 7 bases, with 11 bases lying between them. This CDR3 comprises 12 residues. The CDR3 nucleotides are TGTGCCAGCAGCTGGGCCGCTGGAGAGCAGTACTTC. Its translation: CASSWAAGEQYF.

V gene TRBV7-9 combines with J gene TRBJ1-2; D is uncertain. V gave up 3 bases and J gave up 4 bases, with 9 bases separating them. This CDR3 is built from 13 residues. Looked up from germline, CDR1 is SEHNR and CDR2 is FQNEAQ (reference sequence). Here the CDR3 reads CASSFGQFYGYTF. In nucleotides, the CDR3 is TGTGCCAGCAGCTTTGGGCAGTTCTATGGCTACACCTTC.

This rearrangement joins TRBV6-1 to TRBJ2-7, with D perhaps matching TRBD1 or TRBD2 (6 bases each). This CDR3 spans 17 amino acids. Germline V gene data show CDR1 as MNHNS and CDR2 as SASEGT. The V gene lost 0 bases and the J gene lost 7 bases, with 22 bases spanning the gap. Here the CDR3 DNA reads TGTGCCAGCAGTGAAGCCATATACAGGGAGGAGATGGTGGAGCAGTACTTC. Translation gives CASSEAIYREEMVEQYF.

The chain links TRBV30 to TRBJ1-2; no firm D call. The CDR3 has 13 amino acids. The V gene's germline CDR1 is GTSNPN and CDR2 SVGIG (reference sequence). The V end was cut by 4 bases, the J end by 0 bases, with 9 bases between. The CDR3, as DNA: TGTGCCTGGATACGTCCATCTAACTATGGCTACACCTTC. It is translated as CAWIRPSNYGYTF.

This clone is labeled medium-sized. The chain joins TRBV7-9 to TRBJ1-1, with no clear D. Trimming removed 5 bases from V and 4 bases from J, with 17 bases in between. The CDR3 covers 15 residues. Germline CDR1 and CDR2: SEHNR and FQNEAQ (reference sequence). CDR3 loop: CASSRNIGPSTEAFF. The CDR3 bases are TGTGCCAGCAGCCGCAACATCGGGCCGAGCACTGAAGCTTTCTTT.

This clone was observed once. The chain couples TRBV25-1 to TRBJ1-2; D is ambiguous. Germline V gene data show CDR1 as MGHDK and CDR2 as SYGVNS. This CDR3 is 14 amino acids long. Trimming pared 2 bases from V and 0 bases from J, leaving 7 bases between. CDR3 bases: TGTGCCAGCAGTGAAGTGGCAGCTAACTATGGCTACACCTTC. It specifies CASSEVAANYGYTF.

V and J are TRBV27 and TRBJ2-7, with TRBD2 as a possible D gene (6 bases). Germline CDR1 reads MNHEY; CDR2 reads SMNVEV (reference sequence). The CDR3 length is 12 residues. Trimming pared 7 bases from V and 4 bases from J, leaving 11 bases between. CDR3 DNA sequence: TGTGCCAGCACTCGGGGGATGTACGAGCAGTACTTC. Translating gives CASTRGMYEQYF.

This chain links TRBV5-1 with TRBJ2-7; TRBD2 matches at 10 bases. CDR1 SGHRS and CDR2 YFSETQ come from the germline V gene. The ends lost 0 bases at V and 3 bases at J; junction bases unmatched: 6. The CDR3 spans 16 residues. The CDR3 here is CASSLGPSGSGYEQYF. DNA of the CDR3: TGCGCCAGCAGCTTGGGCCCTAGCGGGAGTGGCTACGAGCAGTACTTC.

CDR3 DNA: TGTGCCAGCATTGGGGACCCCCAAGAGACCCAGTACTTC. Amino acids: CASIGDPQETQYF. This chain links TRBV2 with TRBJ2-5; D may match TRBD1 or TRBD2 (5 bases each). The CDR3 spans 13 residues. Trimming took off 7 bases at V and 1 base at J, with 10 bases between the two ends. Per germline, CDR1 SNHLY and CDR2 FYNNEI.

V gene TRBV5-1 combines with J gene TRBJ2-1, with D perhaps TRBD1 or TRBD2 (5 bases each). This CDR3 is built from 16 residues. The ends were cut back, 0 bases at V and 7 bases at J, with 17 bases in the middle. Germline V gene sequence: CDR1 SGHRS, CDR2 YFSETQ. CDR3: CASSLGRARDLNEQFF. In nucleotides, the CDR3 is TGCGCCAGCAGCTTGGGGCGGGCTAGGGACCTTAATGAGCAGTTCTTC.

The chain combines TRBV5-1 with TRBJ2-6; a possible D gene is TRBD2 (5 bases). The germline V and J ends were trimmed by 0 bases and 0 bases, with 7 bases remaining between them. The CDR3 contains 16 residues. CDR1 is SGHRS, CDR2 YFSETQ, per germline. Here the CDR3 reads CASSLGGYSGANVLTF. The CDR3 DNA reads TGCGCCAGCAGCTTGGGAGGGTACTCTGGGGCCAACGTCCTGACTTTC.

This clone was seen more than once but under ten times. V usage is TRBV18 and J usage is TRBJ1-1; 9 bases match TRBD1. Germline assignment: CDR1 KGHSH and CDR2 LQKENI. V lost 6 bases and J lost 4; bases outside the gene matches: 6. This CDR3 region has 14 residues. CDR3 coding DNA: TGTGCCAGCTCCTCGGGGACAGGGACCACTGAAGCTTTCTTT. It yields the protein CASSSGTGTTEAFF.

This sequence joins TRBV19 and TRBJ1-2; D ambiguous. The V gene lost 2 bases and the J gene lost 4 bases, with 5 bases spanning the gap. Germline values: CDR1 LNHDA, CDR2 SQIVND (reference sequence). The CDR3 has 12 amino acids. CDR3 loop: CASSISSYGYTF. DNA for the CDR3: TGTGCCAGTAGTATATCCAGCTATGGCTACACCTTC.

The chain has TRBV5-4 and TRBJ2-2; the match to TRBD2 covers 10 bases. The CDR3 has 16 residues. The V segment lost 0 bases and the J segment 6 bases; nucleotides outside the gene matches: 5. Germline V gives CDR1 SGHNT, CDR2 YYREEE (reference sequence). The CDR3 is CASSLGLAGVPGELFF. The CDR3 nucleotides read TGTGCCAGCAGCTTGGGGCTAGCGGGAGTCCCCGGGGAGCTGTTTTTT.

The gene calls are TRBV19 and TRBJ2-3; perhaps TRBD1 as D (6 bases). The V end lost 3 bases, the J end lost 6 bases, and 16 bases lay between the germline ends. Germline V CDR1 and CDR2: LNHDA, SQIVND (reference sequence). The CDR3 is 15 amino acids. For the CDR3, the DNA is TGTGCCAGTAGTATTTCGGGTTGGGGGCCCGATACGCAGTATTTT. Residues: CASSISGWGPDTQYF.

This clone has just a few counts. The V and J genes are TRBV9 and TRBJ1-4, with TRBD1 matching 7 bases. V gave up 0 bases and J gave up 5 bases; unmatched junction bases: 4. The CDR3 sequence is 15 residues long. Germline V gene sequence: CDR1 SGDLS, CDR2 YYNGEE. Here the CDR3 DNA reads TGTGCCAGCAGCGTAGGAGGGGGCGCGAATGAAAAACTGTTTTTT. It is translated as CASSVGGGANEKLFF.

J is TRBJ2-7 and V is TRBV9, with D unclear. This CDR3 comprises 12 residues. Germline-derived CDR1 and CDR2 are SGDLS and YYNGEE. V lost 0 bases to trimming and J lost 0 bases, with 1 base between them. CDR3 bases: TGTGCCAGCAGCGTAGGCTCCTACGAGCAGTACTTC. It is translated as CASSVGSYEQYF.

V usage is TRBV11-3 and J usage is TRBJ2-4; no definite D call. V was trimmed by 5 bases and J by 0 bases, leaving 14 bases between them. The germline V gene has CDR1 SGHNT and CDR2 YENEEA. This CDR3 is 16 amino acids long. CDR3 in amino acids: CASSRQVIVAKNIQYF. The CDR3 DNA follows: TGTGCCAGCAGCCGTCAAGTAATCGTAGCCAAAAACATTCAGTACTTC.

In its sample, this clone was seen many times. V and J are TRBV28 and TRBJ2-6; unclear D gene. Trimming removed 5 bases at V and 0 bases at J, with 8 bases between. Germline values: CDR1 MDHEN, CDR2 SYDVKM. This CDR3 comprises 15 residues. CDR3 region: CASSIGFSGANVLTF. CDR3 nucleotide sequence: TGTGCCAGCAGTATTGGGTTCTCTGGGGCCAACGTCCTGACTTTC.

About this clone itself: A read error may account for a junction end that differs from germline. The chain is built from TRBV6-6 and TRBJ2-7; 8 bases line up with TRBD2. In germline, CDR1 is MNHNY, CDR2 SVGAGI (reference sequence). This CDR3 is built from 12 residues. This chain's CDR3 is CASSYDGGVKAF. CDR3 DNA sequence: TGTGCCAGCAGTTACGACGGGGGGGTGAAGGCCTTC.

This chain joins TRBV19 and TRBJ2-1; 14 bases fit TRBD2. The length of the CDR3 is 16 residues. The germline CDR1 and CDR2 sequences are LNHDA and SQIVND (reference sequence). V dropped 0 bases and J dropped 8; count of bases not matched to a gene: 3. CDR3 nucleotides: TGTGCCAGTAGTATAGATGTGGGACTAGCGGGGGATGAGCAGTTCTTC. It codes for CASSIDVGLAGDEQFF.